Below are 22 T cell receptor beta chains sequenced from a single sample in a study of T-cell reconstitution after alpha-beta-depleted transplantation in children. Preparation of the TCRbeta library was carried out with unique molecular identifiers. TCRdb redid the calling of the PCR reads with MiXCR, one entry per CDR3 protein. The table shows around 960,000 distinct CDR3 sequences, with roughly 29% occurring only once. The sequencing used PBMCs, mostly from graft donor cells, collected 360 days after TCRalphabeta/CD19-depleted stem cell transplant. Receptor source: a boy under two years old who had a stem cell transplant for SCID, so the T cells may come from the graft donor.

This clonotype showed up just a few times. This chain joins TRBV12-3 or TRBV12-4 and TRBJ2-5, with D hard to call. The CDR3 consists of 11 residues. With 5 bases removed from V and 6 bases from J, the gap between germline ends came to 7 bases. The CDR3 DNA sequence: TGTGCCAGCAGTGCCGATCAGACCCAGTACTTC. This encodes CASSADQTQYF.

The CDR3 is CASSGLAGGHEQFF. CDR3 DNA: TGTGCCAGCTCTGGACTAGCGGGGGGGCATGAGCAGTTCTTC. This rearrangement joins TRBV12-3 or TRBV12-4 to TRBJ2-1; 15 bases match TRBD2. This CDR3 is 14 amino acids long. V was pared by 8 bases and J by 8 bases, with 4 bases of the junction left unmatched.

This chain uses TRBV12-5 with TRBJ2-1; 9 positions match TRBD1. Trimming took 11 bases from V and 4 from J; bases not matched to a gene: 9. The V gene's germline CDR1 is LGHNT and CDR2 FRNRAP. The CDR3 covers 14 residues. CDR3 in amino acids: CALGPGQGYNEQFF. CDR3 coding DNA: TGTGCTTTAGGACCGGGACAGGGATACAATGAGCAGTTCTTC.

V and J are TRBV5-1 and TRBJ2-3; D unclear. The CDR3 covers 13 residues. V was cut by 2 bases and J by 3 bases, with 7 bases left in between. The V gene's germline CDR1 is SGHRS and CDR2 YFSETQ. CDR3 DNA sequence: TGCGCCAGCAGCTTCCGGCAAACAGATACGCAGTATTTT. It codes for CASSFRQTDTQYF.

The V call is TRBV10-3, the J call TRBJ2-5; either TRBD1 or TRBD2 may fit D (6 bases each). This CDR3 has 14 amino acids. V was cut by 7 bases and J by 7 bases, with 19 bases left in between. Germline assignment: CDR1 ENHRY and CDR2 SYGVKD. The CDR3 nucleotides are TGTGCCATCACCGATTCCGGGGGCTCGGGGACCCAGTACTTC. Protein sequence: CAITDSGGSGTQYF.

This clonotype was detected a few times. The J gene is TRBJ2-1, the V gene TRBV4-1; TRBD1 aligns across 7 bases. The CDR3 is 17 amino acids. Germline V gene sequence: CDR1 MGHRA, CDR2 YSYEKL. V shed 4 bases and J 12 bases; nucleotides not matched to a gene: 21. The chain's CDR3 is CASSRVTGTEGTRRQFF. The DNA of the CDR3 is TGCGCCAGCAGCCGCGTTACCGGGACAGAGGGCACCAGAAGGCAGTTCTTC.

The chain is built from TRBV20-1 and TRBJ2-1; possibly TRBD2 for D (5 bases). Germline CDR1 is DFQATT and CDR2 is SNEGSKA (reference sequence). The CDR3 spans 16 residues. The V and J ends lost 6 bases and 0 bases respectively, with 18 bases between them. For the CDR3, the DNA is TGCAGTGCCCTAAACTGGACTGGCACCTCCTACAATGAGCAGTTCTTC. It codes for CSALNWTGTSYNEQFF.

CDR3 amino acids: CASSSLTGTLNYGYTF. The CDR3 DNA follows: TGTGCCAGCAGTTCTCTCACGGGGACCCTTAACTATGGCTACACCTTC. This chain uses TRBV27 with TRBJ1-2, with D possibly TRBD1 on 5 matching bases. The germline CDR1 and CDR2 sequences are MNHEY and SMNVEV (reference sequence). V lost 4 bases to trimming and J lost 1 base, with 16 bases between them. The CDR3 totals 16 residues.

This clonotype turned up a few times. V and J are TRBV7-2 and TRBJ2-1; 8 bases map to TRBD2. V trimming: 11 bases; J trimming: 0 bases; junction bases outside the gene matches: 6. CDR1 SGHTA and CDR2 FQGNSA come from the germline V gene. CDR3 length: 14 residues. This CDR3 reads CAVGGAISYNEQFF. CDR3 DNA: TGTGCCGTCGGGGGGGCAATCTCCTACAATGAGCAGTTCTTC.

This chain connects TRBV4-2 to TRBJ1-1; 7 nucleotides align to TRBD1. The germline CDR1 and CDR2 sequences are LGHNA and YNFKEQ. The trim removed 1 base at V and 2 bases at J, leaving 7 bases unmatched. There are 16 residues in the CDR3. Here the CDR3 reads CASSQVNPGGNTEAFF. CDR3 DNA: TGTGCCAGCAGCCAAGTAAACCCAGGGGGTAACACTGAAGCTTTCTTT.

Only a few counts were recorded for this clonotype. This chain joins TRBV6-1 and TRBJ2-1, with D tentatively TRBD2 (6 bases). Germline CDR1 is MNHNS and CDR2 is SASEGT. Trimming took off 6 bases at V and 2 bases at J, with 14 bases between the two ends. The CDR3 loop spans 15 amino acids. The chain's CDR3 is CASSGLGGTYNEQFF. In DNA form, the CDR3 reads TGTGCCAGCAGCGGCCTGGGGGGTACCTACAATGAGCAGTTCTTC.

At least ten counts were recorded for this clonotype. The V gene is TRBV20-1, the J gene TRBJ2-7; TRBD2 agrees at 14 bases. In germline, CDR1 is DFQATT, CDR2 SNEGSKA (reference sequence). With 6 bases clipped from V and 4 bases from J, the junction kept 14 bases outside the gene matches. The CDR3 consists of 17 residues. CDR3 nucleotides: TGCAGTGCCGTGGGACTAGCGGGGGACTGGGGCTCTTACGAGCAGTACTTC. Translation gives CSAVGLAGDWGSYEQYF.

The chain is built from TRBV4-2 and TRBJ2-5, with 11 positions matching TRBD2. The CDR3 sequence is 16 residues long. The germline gives CDR1 LGHNA, CDR2 YNFKEQ. V trimming: 4 bases; J trimming: 1 base; junction bases outside the gene matches: 5. The CDR3 DNA is TGTGCCAGCAGCCCAACTAGCGGGGGAAGCCAAGAGACCCAGTACTTC. Protein: CASSPTSGGSQETQYF.

This chain uses TRBV7-9 with TRBJ2-1, with TRBD2 matching 9 bases. Germline trimming cut 1 base from V and 2 bases from J; bases unmatched to any gene: 3. Germline V gene sequence: CDR1 SEHNR, CDR2 FQNEAQ (reference sequence). CDR3 length equals 16 residues. In nucleotides, the CDR3 is TGTGCCAGCAGCTTAGTTTCTAGCGGGGCCTACAATGAGCAGTTCTTC. It encodes CASSLVSSGAYNEQFF.

The chain joins TRBV7-2 to TRBJ2-7; D perhaps matches TRBD2 (6 bases). V lost 3 bases and J 3 bases, leaving 15 bases between the germline ends. Germline CDR1 reads SGHTA; CDR2 reads FQGNSA. This CDR3 contains 15 residues. This CDR3 reads CASSFTPGGGYEQYF. CDR3 DNA sequence: TGTGCCAGCAGCTTTACACCTGGGGGAGGCTACGAGCAGTACTTC.

This clonotype has more than one count but fewer than ten. The chain combines TRBV24-1 with TRBJ1-1, with unresolved D. V was shortened by 4 bases and J by 8 bases, with 19 bases between the two germline ends. This CDR3 region has 15 residues. CDR1 and CDR2 from the germline V gene are KGHDR and SFDVKD. The DNA for the CDR3 is TGTGCCACCAGTGACTCAAGGTCCCCGATTTTCGAAGCTTTCTTT. It yields the protein CATSDSRSPIFEAFF.

V and J are TRBV7-6 and TRBJ2-3; no definite D call. V lost 5 bases to trimming and J lost 5 bases, with 17 bases between them. CDR1 and CDR2 (germline): SGHVS, FNYEAQ. This CDR3 is built from 15 residues. The CDR3 nucleotides are TGTGCCAGCAGCGCGGAGACTCGGCCAGGAGATACGCAGTATTTT. As protein: CASSAETRPGDTQYF.

The chain couples TRBV12-3 or TRBV12-4 to TRBJ2-2, with a tentative D call TRBD2 (6 bases). Trimming removed 6 bases from V and 6 bases from J, with 17 bases in between. The CDR3 spans 15 residues. The DNA of the CDR3 is TGTGCCAGCAGGCCCTCCCTGACTAGTCCCGGGGAGCTGTTTTTT. It is translated as CASRPSLTSPGELFF.

The chain joins TRBV28 to TRBJ2-2; 9 bases line up with TRBD1. The CDR3 runs 15 residues. CDR1 is MDHEN, CDR2 SYDVKM, per germline. The V segment lost 4 bases and the J segment 5 bases; nucleotides outside the gene matches: 5. The CDR3 is CASSSETGGTGELFF. The CDR3, as DNA: TGTGCCAGCAGTTCCGAGACAGGGGGGACCGGGGAGCTGTTTTTT.

This sequence joins TRBV4-1 and TRBJ1-5; D not resolved. This CDR3 has 13 residues. V lost 4 bases and J 6 bases, leaving 10 bases between the germline ends. The germline gives CDR1 MGHRA, CDR2 YSYEKL. CDR3 sequence reads: CASSPRSVQPQHF. The CDR3, as DNA: TGCGCCAGCAGCCCCCGGTCCGTTCAGCCCCAGCATTTT.

There are a few counts of this clonotype. The chain uses TRBV5-1 and TRBJ1-2, with 10 bases fitting TRBD1. V lost 4 bases, J lost 7 bases, and 4 bases stayed unmatched. The CDR3 has 13 residues. Germline V gene lookup returns CDR1 SGHRS and CDR2 YFSETQ. CDR3 protein: CASSPRQGAGYTF. The CDR3 nucleotides read TGCGCCAGCAGCCCCCGACAGGGGGCTGGCTACACCTTC.

The chain employs TRBV5-1 and TRBJ2-6; D not certain. Deletions cut 4 bases from V and 8 bases from J, with 16 bases between. The CDR3 sequence is 15 residues long. CDR1 and CDR2 (germline): SGHRS, YFSETQ. The CDR3 sequence: CASSVESLMSNVLTF. The DNA for the CDR3 is TGCGCCAGCAGCGTAGAGTCTCTGATGTCCAACGTCCTGACTTTC.